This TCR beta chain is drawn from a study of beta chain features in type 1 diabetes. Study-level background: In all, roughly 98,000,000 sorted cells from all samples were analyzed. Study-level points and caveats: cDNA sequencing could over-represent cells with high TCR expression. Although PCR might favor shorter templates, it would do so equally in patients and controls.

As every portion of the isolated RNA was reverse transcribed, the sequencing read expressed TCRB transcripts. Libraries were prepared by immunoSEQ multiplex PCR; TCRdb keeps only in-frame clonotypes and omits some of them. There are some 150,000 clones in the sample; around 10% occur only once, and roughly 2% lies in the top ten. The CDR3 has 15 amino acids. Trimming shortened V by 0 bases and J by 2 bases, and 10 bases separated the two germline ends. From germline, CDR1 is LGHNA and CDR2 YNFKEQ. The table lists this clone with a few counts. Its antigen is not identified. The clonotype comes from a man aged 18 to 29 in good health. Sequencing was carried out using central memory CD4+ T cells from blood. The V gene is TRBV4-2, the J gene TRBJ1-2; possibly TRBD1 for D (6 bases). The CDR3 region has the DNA TGTGCCAGCAGCCAAGACCAACAGGGAAACTATGGCTACACCTTC. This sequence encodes CASSQDQQGNYGYTF.